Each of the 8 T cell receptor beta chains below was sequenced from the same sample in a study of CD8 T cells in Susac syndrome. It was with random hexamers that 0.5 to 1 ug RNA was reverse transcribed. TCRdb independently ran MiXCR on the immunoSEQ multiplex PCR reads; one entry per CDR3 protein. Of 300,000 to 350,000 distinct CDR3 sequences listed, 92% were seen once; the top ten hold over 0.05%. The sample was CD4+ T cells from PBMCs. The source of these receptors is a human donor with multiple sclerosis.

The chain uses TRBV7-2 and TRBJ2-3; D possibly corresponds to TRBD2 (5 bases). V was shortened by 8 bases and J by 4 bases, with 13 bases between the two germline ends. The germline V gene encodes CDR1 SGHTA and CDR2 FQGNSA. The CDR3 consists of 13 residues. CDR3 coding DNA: TGTGCCAGCGCCAACCTCGGGGCAGATACGCAGTATTTT. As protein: CASANLGADTQYF.

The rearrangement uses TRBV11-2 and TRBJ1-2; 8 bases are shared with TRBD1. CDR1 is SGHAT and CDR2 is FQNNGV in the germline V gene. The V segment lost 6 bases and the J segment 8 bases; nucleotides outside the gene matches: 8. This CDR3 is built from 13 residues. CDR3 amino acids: CASSTNRGNGYTF. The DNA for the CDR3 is TGTGCCAGCAGTACGAACAGGGGGAACGGCTACACCTTC.

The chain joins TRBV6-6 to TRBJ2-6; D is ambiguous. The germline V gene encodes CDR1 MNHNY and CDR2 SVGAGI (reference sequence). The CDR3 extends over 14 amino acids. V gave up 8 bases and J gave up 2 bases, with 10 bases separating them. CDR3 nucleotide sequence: TGTGCCAGCGCCGGGCCTGCTGGGGCCAACGTCCTGACTTTC. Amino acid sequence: CASAGPAGANVLTF.

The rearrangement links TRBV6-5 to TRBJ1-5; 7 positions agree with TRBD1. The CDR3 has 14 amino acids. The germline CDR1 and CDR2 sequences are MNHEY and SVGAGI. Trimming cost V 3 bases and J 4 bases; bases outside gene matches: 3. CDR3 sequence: CASSYGQENQPQHF. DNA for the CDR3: TGTGCCAGCAGTTATGGACAGGAGAATCAGCCCCAGCATTTT.

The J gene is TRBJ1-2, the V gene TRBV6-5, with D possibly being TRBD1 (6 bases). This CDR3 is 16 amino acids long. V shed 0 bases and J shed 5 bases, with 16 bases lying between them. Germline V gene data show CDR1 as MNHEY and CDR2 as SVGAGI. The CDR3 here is CASSYSTGSWWYGYTF. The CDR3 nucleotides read TGTGCCAGCAGTTACTCCACAGGGAGTTGGTGGTATGGCTACACCTTC.

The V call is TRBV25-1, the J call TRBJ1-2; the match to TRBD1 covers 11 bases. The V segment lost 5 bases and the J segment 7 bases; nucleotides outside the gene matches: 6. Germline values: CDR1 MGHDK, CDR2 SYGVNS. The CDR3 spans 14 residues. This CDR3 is CASSPWGQGGGYTF. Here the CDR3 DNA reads TGTGCCAGCAGTCCCTGGGGACAGGGGGGTGGCTACACCTTC.

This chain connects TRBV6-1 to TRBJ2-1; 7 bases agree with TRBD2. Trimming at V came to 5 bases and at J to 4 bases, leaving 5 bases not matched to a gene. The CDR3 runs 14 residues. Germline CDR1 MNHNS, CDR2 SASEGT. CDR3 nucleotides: TGTGCCAGCAGTTGGGGACTATTGTACAATGAGCAGTTCTTC. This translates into CASSWGLLYNEQFF.

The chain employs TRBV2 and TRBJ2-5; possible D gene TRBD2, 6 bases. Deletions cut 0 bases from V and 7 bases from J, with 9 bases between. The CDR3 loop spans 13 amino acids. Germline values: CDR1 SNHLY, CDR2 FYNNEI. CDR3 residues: CASSEANGGTQYF. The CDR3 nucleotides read TGTGCCAGCAGTGAAGCGAACGGGGGGACCCAGTACTTC.